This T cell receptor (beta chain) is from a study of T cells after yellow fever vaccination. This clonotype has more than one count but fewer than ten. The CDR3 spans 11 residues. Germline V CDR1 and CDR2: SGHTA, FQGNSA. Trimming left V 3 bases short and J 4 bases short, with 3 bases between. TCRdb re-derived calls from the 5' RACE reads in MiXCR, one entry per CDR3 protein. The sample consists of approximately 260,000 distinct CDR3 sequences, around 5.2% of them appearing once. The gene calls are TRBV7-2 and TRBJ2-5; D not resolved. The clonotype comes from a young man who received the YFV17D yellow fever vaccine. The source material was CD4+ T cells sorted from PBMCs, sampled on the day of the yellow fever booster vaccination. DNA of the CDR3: TGTGCCAGCAGCTTTATAGAGACCCAGTACTTC. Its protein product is CASSFIETQYF.